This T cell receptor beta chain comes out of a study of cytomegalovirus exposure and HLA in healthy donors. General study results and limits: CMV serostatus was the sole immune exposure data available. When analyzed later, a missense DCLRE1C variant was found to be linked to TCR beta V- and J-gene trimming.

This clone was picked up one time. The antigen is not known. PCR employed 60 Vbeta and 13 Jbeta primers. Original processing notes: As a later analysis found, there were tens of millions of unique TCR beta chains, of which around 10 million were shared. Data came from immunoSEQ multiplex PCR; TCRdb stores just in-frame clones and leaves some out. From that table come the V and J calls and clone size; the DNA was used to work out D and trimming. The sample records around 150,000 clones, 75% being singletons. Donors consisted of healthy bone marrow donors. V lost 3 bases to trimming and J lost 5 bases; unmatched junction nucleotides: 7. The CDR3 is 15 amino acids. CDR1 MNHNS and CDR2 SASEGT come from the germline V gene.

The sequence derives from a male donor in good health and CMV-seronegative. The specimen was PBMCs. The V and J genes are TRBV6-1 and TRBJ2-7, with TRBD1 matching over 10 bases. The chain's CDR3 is CASSDATGGLDEQYF. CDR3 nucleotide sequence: TGTGCCAGCAGTGATGCGACAGGGGGCCTCGACGAGCAGTACTTC.